This T cell receptor (beta chain) is drawn from a study of blood T cell repertoires in COVID-19. Sequenced by immunoSEQ multiplex PCR; TCRdb stores in-frame clones only, minus some. The table records about 260,000 clones, about 87% of them present only once. This clonotype was sampled from a woman in her 40s who had recovered from COVID-19. The material sequenced was peripheral blood.

Here the CDR3 DNA reads TGTGCCAGCAGTTACTCGACAGCATTTGAAGCTTTCTTT. Its protein is CASSYSTAFEAFF. The rearrangement links TRBV6-5 to TRBJ1-1, with D possibly TRBD1 on 5 matching bases. CDR1 is MNHEY, CDR2 SVGAGI, per germline. Trimming left V 0 bases short and J 7 bases short, with 9 bases between. There are 13 residues in the CDR3.